This T cell receptor beta chain was sequenced for a study of shared clonotypes between healthy human individuals. Study in general: A donor's plate count was three for CD4 naive and three for CD4 memory; CD8 naive had two and CD8 memory one.

With 2 bases removed from V and 4 bases from J, the gap between germline ends came to 11 bases. Germline CDR1 is MNHEY and CDR2 is SVGAGI. This CDR3 has 14 amino acids. Study processing details: ImmunoSEQ gave junction-only sequences without quality scores, so filtering differed. Sequencing was performed with immunoSEQ multiplex PCR; in TCRdb, only in-frame clones are kept and a portion is missing. V and J calls and clone size come straight from that table; D and trimming were deduced from the DNA. Of some 2,500,000 clones listed, approximately 93% are singletons. Study-wide points: Limited genetic and exposure-history diversity came from having few donors.

About this clone: Its antigen is still unknown.

The genes are TRBV6-5 and TRBJ1-2, with D tentatively TRBD1 (5 bases). This clonotype was obtained from a man aged 18 to 30 in good health. Some clones in this sample may be carry-over from other donors' samples. Sequences were obtained from naive CD4+ T cells from PBMCs. Subset described: CD45RA+ positively selected. CDR3 in DNA: TGTGCCAGCAGTTACAATTCAAGGGGCTATGGCTACACCTTC. Protein product: CASSYNSRGYGYTF.